The 30 T cell receptor beta chains reported below all come from one sample, sequenced in a study of T-cell reconstitution after alpha-beta-depleted transplantation in children (TCRdb year 2016). The library was prepared using PCR. Sequencing took place on an Illumina HiSeq 2500. Molecular barcoding was employed in the preparation of TCR libraries, with unique molecular identifiers being used to normalize TCRbeta repertoire quantification. TCRdb reanalyzed the raw reads on its own, using fastp at Q25 for trimming and MiXCR for clone calling, and kept in-frame beta chains. Rows with one shared CDR3 protein collapse into an entry with the most common genes and DNA. The sample profile shows around 200,000 distinct CDR3 sequences; about 6.3% of them were found once. The top ten clones comprise approximately 3% of the sample. This sample comprised PBMCs from the stem cell graft donor, obtained from the stem cell graft. The receptors here all came from a human donor who donated a stem cell graft to a child with Wiskott-Aldrich syndrome.

This clonotype was seen repeatedly, ten times or more. This chain connects TRBV6-1 to TRBJ2-1; D gene unclear. Trimming shortened V by 7 bases and J by 8 bases, and 15 bases separated the two germline ends. Germline values: CDR1 MNHNS, CDR2 SASEGT. The CDR3 contains 13 residues. The CDR3 sequence: CASTPPLAHEQFF. The CDR3 DNA follows: TGTGCCAGCACCCCCCCGTTGGCACATGAGCAGTTCTTC.

V gene TRBV20-1 combines with J gene TRBJ2-5, with D tentatively TRBD1 (5 bases). Trimming pared 2 bases from V and 7 bases from J, leaving 17 bases between. The V gene's germline CDR1 is DFQATT and CDR2 SNEGSKA (reference sequence). The CDR3 extends over 14 amino acids. CDR3 coding DNA: TGCAGTGCTAGAAGTCGGCAGGGCACGGGGACCCAGTACTTC. Protein: CSARSRQGTGTQYF.

This clonotype occurred many times. This chain joins TRBV15 and TRBJ2-7, with 11 positions matching TRBD2. The CDR3 has 16 residues. V dropped 1 base and J dropped 4; count of bases not matched to a gene: 6. The V gene's germline CDR1 is LNHNV and CDR2 YYDKDF (reference sequence). The CDR3 DNA is TGTGCCACCAGCAGAGGAGGGACTAGCGGAATATACGAGCAGTACTTC. Translated, it gives CATSRGGTSGIYEQYF. The full variable domain, with the rest looked up from reference TRBV15 and TRBJ2-7, is DAMVIQNPRYQVTQFGKPVTLSCSQTLNHNVMYWYQQKSSQAPKLLFHYYDKDFNNEADTPDNFQSRRPNTSFCFLDIRSPGLGDTAMYLCATSRGGTSGIYEQYFGPGTRLTVT.

The genes are TRBV5-1 and TRBJ2-1; TRBD2 agrees at 16 bases. Losses at the gene ends were 1 base for V and 10 bases for J; bases not matched to a gene: 5. The CDR3 is 16 residues long. CDR1 is SGHRS and CDR2 is YFSETQ in the germline V gene. The CDR3 DNA is TGCGCCAGCAGCTTGTCGGGACTAGCGGGGGGGGAGGAGCAGTTCTTC. This codes for CASSLSGLAGGEEQFF.

The V call is TRBV2, the J call TRBJ2-2; D not certain. Germline-derived CDR1 and CDR2 are SNHLY and FYNNEI. The CDR3 runs to 16 residues. Trimming took off 2 bases at V and 0 bases at J, with 10 bases between the two ends. The CDR3 DNA sequence: TGTGCCAGCAGTGAATCCAGTCCCGCGAACACCGGGGAGCTGTTTTTT. Its protein product is CASSESSPANTGELFF. Complete variable domain (other parts from reference TRBV2 and TRBJ2-2): EPEVTQTPSHQVTQMGQEVILRCVPISNHLYFYWYRQILGQKVEFLVSFYNNEISEKSEIFDDQFSVERPDGSNFTLKIRSTKLEDSAMYFCASSESSPANTGELFFGEGSRLTVL.

Many counts were recorded for this clonotype. Germline is not matched at one junction end, which may reflect a read error. The J gene is TRBJ2-1, the V gene TRBV10-2, with unresolved D. Per the germline V gene, CDR1 is WSHSY and CDR2 is SAAADI. This CDR3 is built from 14 residues. CDR3 protein: CASKFGSEGNEQFF. In nucleotides, the CDR3 is TGCGCTAGCAAATTTGGGTCGGAAGGCAATGAGCAGTTCTTC.

As for this clonotype: This sequence may be a read error, since a much larger clone differs from it by one base. The V and J genes are TRBV12-3 or TRBV12-4 and TRBJ1-6, with a weak D call TRBD1 (5 bases). V gave up 6 bases and J gave up 9 bases, with 15 bases separating them. This CDR3 comprises 14 residues. The CDR3 region is CASSQGRGGSPLHF. For the CDR3, the DNA is TGTGCCAGCAGCCAGGGACGGGGCGGTTCACCCCTCCACTTT.

This clonotype was observed at least ten times. The chain is built from TRBV6-4 and TRBJ2-1, with 11 bases aligning to TRBD2. The germline V gene has CDR1 MRHNA and CDR2 SNTAGT. V shed 0 bases and J 8 bases; nucleotides not matched to a gene: 3. The CDR3 spans 15 residues. CDR3 sequence reads: CASSDSSGGGDEQFF. The CDR3 DNA reads as TGTGCCAGCAGTGACTCTAGCGGGGGGGGGGATGAGCAGTTCTTC.

The rearrangement links TRBV27 to TRBJ1-2, with 7 bases identical to TRBD1. The V gene end was trimmed by 5 bases and the J gene end by 4 bases; junction bases not matched to a gene: 10. Germline lookup yields CDR1 MNHEY and CDR2 SMNVEV (reference sequence). The CDR3 is made up of 15 amino acids. The CDR3 spells CASSKLAGGSYGYTF. Here the CDR3 DNA reads TGTGCCAGCAGTAAGCTGGCAGGGGGTAGCTATGGCTACACCTTC.

This clonotype was counted only a few times. The chain has TRBV27 and TRBJ1-5; no reliable D call. Germline CDR1 MNHEY, CDR2 SMNVEV (reference sequence). V was cut by 6 bases and J by 4 bases, with 13 bases left in between. CDR3 length: 14 residues. CDR3 nucleotides: TGTGCCAGCAGCCCTAAAAGGCCGAATCAGCCCCAGCATTTT. Translating gives CASSPKRPNQPQHF.

This clonotype has more than one count but fewer than ten. The chain combines TRBV30 with TRBJ2-4; D remains unclear. CDR1 is GTSNPN and CDR2 is SVGIG in the germline V gene (reference sequence). This CDR3 is 16 amino acids long. V gave up 0 bases and J gave up 2 bases, with 14 bases separating them. For the CDR3, the DNA is TGTGCCTGGAGTGTAACCGGCCTTTTGTCCAAAAACATTCAGTACTTC. As protein: CAWSVTGLLSKNIQYF.

This clonotype was picked up many times. The rearrangement uses TRBV4-3 and TRBJ2-1; TRBD2 matches at 9 bases. V trimming: 0 bases; J trimming: 6 bases; junction bases outside the gene matches: 3. Looked up from germline, CDR1 is LGHNA and CDR2 is YSLEER. The CDR3 is 15 residues long. CDR3 loop: CASSQEGTSSNEQFF. The CDR3 coding sequence is TGCGCCAGCAGCCAAGAGGGGACTAGCAGCAATGAGCAGTTCTTC.

This clonotype has a handful of counts. This chain connects TRBV6-2 or TRBV6-3 to TRBJ1-2; 7 bases match TRBD1. The CDR3 runs 16 residues. Losses at the gene ends were 6 bases for V and 5 bases for J; bases not matched to a gene: 15. In germline, CDR1 is MNHEY, CDR2 SVGEGT. The CDR3 coding sequence is TGTGCCAGCAGCCATGCCCTAAGAGGGGGCTCATATGGCTACACCTTC. Encoded protein: CASSHALRGGSYGYTF.

This clonotype has only a few counts. The chain's CDR3 is CAWSSGWVNTEAFF. DNA of the CDR3: TGTGCCTGGAGTTCCGGGTGGGTGAACACTGAAGCTTTCTTT. V gene TRBV30 combines with J gene TRBJ1-1; no clear D. The CDR3 is made up of 14 amino acids. V was trimmed by 2 bases and J by 0 bases, leaving 10 bases between them. Germline-derived CDR1 and CDR2 are GTSNPN and SVGIG (reference sequence).

Ten or more counts support this clonotype. V usage is TRBV20-1 and J usage is TRBJ2-5, with TRBD2 matching over 7 bases. Germline V gene data show CDR1 as DFQATT and CDR2 as SNEGSKA (reference sequence). Trimming at V came to 5 bases and at J to 2 bases, leaving 5 bases not matched to a gene. CDR3 length equals 13 residues. In nucleotides, the CDR3 is TGCAGTGCTCTAGCTAGCGGTCAAGAGACCCAGTACTTC. It yields the protein CSALASGQETQYF.

There are a few counts of this clonotype. V gene TRBV5-1 combines with J gene TRBJ2-1; 10 bases match TRBD1. The trim removed 4 bases at V and 3 bases at J, leaving 13 bases unmatched. Germline CDR1 SGHRS, CDR2 YFSETQ. The CDR3 runs to 18 residues. The CDR3 loop reads CASSPRSTRDRGYNEQFF. The DNA for the CDR3 is TGCGCCAGCAGCCCCCGATCAACCCGGGACAGGGGCTACAATGAGCAGTTCTTC.

In its sample, this clonotype was seen many times. The rearrangement links TRBV20-1 to TRBJ2-3; 12 bases line up with TRBD2. After removal of 5 bases from V and 0 bases from J, the junction contained 12 bases not matched to a gene. This CDR3 has 18 amino acids. CDR1 DFQATT and CDR2 SNEGSKA come from the germline V gene (reference sequence). CDR3 DNA: TGCAGTGCTGGCGGCTCTAGCGGGGGGGCGAGGAGCACAGATACGCAGTATTTT. Translation gives CSAGGSSGGARSTDTQYF.

There are many counts of this clonotype. The chain couples TRBV9 to TRBJ2-7; D perhaps matches TRBD2 (5 bases). The length of the CDR3 is 14 residues. Germline V gene lookup returns CDR1 SGDLS and CDR2 YYNGEE. V lost 1 base and J 1 base, leaving 9 bases between the germline ends. CDR3 in DNA: TGTGCCAGCAGCGTAACAGCGGAATCCTACGAGCAGTACTTC. This translates into CASSVTAESYEQYF.

The table lists this clonotype with many counts. CDR3 sequence: CSVEDPSYEQYF. CDR3 DNA sequence: TGCAGCGTTGAAGATCCGTCCTACGAGCAGTACTTC. This chain joins TRBV29-1 and TRBJ2-7; D unclear. This CDR3 is built from 12 residues. Germline CDR1 SQVTM, CDR2 ANQGSEA. V lost 0 bases to trimming and J lost 1 base, with 4 bases between them.

As to this clonotype: No DNA is shown, since the ends of the CDR3 on it are uncertain; the CDR3 is the one TCRdb lists. This sequence joins TRBV6-4 and TRBJ2-3; TRBD2 is taken as the D call from the table, unchecked against the DNA. Looked up from germline, CDR1 is MRHNA and CDR2 is SNTAGT. From its first to its last residue, the CDR3 has 22 amino acids. This chain's CDR3 is CCCSARVPIPGLAASSTDTQYF.

This clonotype was counted between two and nine times. The gene calls are TRBV7-8 and TRBJ2-6; possibly TRBD2 for D (7 bases). From germline, CDR1 is SGHVS and CDR2 FQNEAQ. Trimming cost V 2 bases and J 2 bases, with 16 bases left between them. CDR3 length: 18 residues. The CDR3 loop is CASSLRGGRVAGANVLTF. CDR3 DNA sequence: TGTGCCAGCAGCTTAAGGGGGGGAAGGGTCGCTGGGGCCAACGTCCTGACTTTC.

This clonotype was counted many times. The chain joins TRBV7-2 to TRBJ2-3; D gene uncertain. The CDR3 runs to 14 residues. Trimming removed 5 bases from V and 3 bases from J, with 12 bases in between. Germline CDR1 is SGHTA and CDR2 is FQGNSA. For the CDR3, the DNA is TGTGCCAGCAGCCCCACCGGCTGGACAGATACGCAGTATTTT. Encoded protein: CASSPTGWTDTQYF.

V is TRBV11-3 and J is TRBJ1-6, with D possibly being TRBD1 (5 bases). The CDR3 sequence is 15 residues long. The germline V and J ends were trimmed by 4 bases and 6 bases, with 13 bases remaining between them. Germline values: CDR1 SGHNT, CDR2 YENEEA. CDR3 sequence: CASSSDRAVNSPLHF. CDR3 in DNA: TGTGCCAGCAGCTCTGACAGAGCTGTTAATTCACCCCTCCACTTT.

This clonotype came up a few times. DNA for the CDR3: TGCAGTGCTAGAATTTCCTCTGGGGCCAACGTCCTGACTTTC. It is translated as CSARISSGANVLTF. The chain carries TRBV20-1 and TRBJ2-6; D not certain. Germline lookup yields CDR1 DFQATT and CDR2 SNEGSKA (reference sequence). Trimming stripped 2 bases from V and 0 bases from J, with 5 bases between. The CDR3 is 14 amino acids.

This CDR3 reads CSASDGGNQPQHF. The CDR3 DNA follows: TGCAGTGCTAGTGACGGGGGCAATCAGCCCCAGCATTTT. The gene calls are TRBV20-1 and TRBJ1-5; D ambiguous. This CDR3 has 13 amino acids. The germline CDR1 and CDR2 sequences are DFQATT and SNEGSKA (reference sequence). V dropped 3 bases and J dropped 2 bases, with 8 bases sitting between them.

This clonotype was counted many times. The gene calls are TRBV28 and TRBJ2-7, with 12 bases identical to TRBD2. CDR1 is MDHEN, CDR2 SYDVKM, per germline. CDR3 length: 15 amino acids. Germline trimming cut 5 bases from V and 3 bases from J; bases unmatched to any gene: 5. CDR3 DNA: TGTGCCAGCAGTACTGGACTAGCGGGAATCTACGAGCAGTACTTC. Translated, it gives CASSTGLAGIYEQYF.

This clonotype was recorded many times. Germline and junction disagree at one end, which may indicate a read error. CDR3 coding DNA: TGTGCCAGCAGTGCTTGGGACAGGGCCATGATCTTC. Translated, it gives CASSAWDRAMIF. This sequence joins TRBV25-1 and TRBJ2-1; 9 bases align to TRBD1. The CDR3 runs 12 residues. In germline, CDR1 is MGHDK, CDR2 SYGVNS.

The sample holds many counts of this clonotype. J is TRBJ1-2 and V is TRBV12-3 or TRBV12-4; D call uncertain. The V end was cut by 2 bases, the J end by 2 bases, with 9 bases between. The CDR3 extends over 14 amino acids. CDR3 region: CASSLSSRNYGYTF. The CDR3 DNA sequence: TGTGCCAGCAGTTTATCTTCCAGGAACTATGGCTACACCTTC.

At least ten counts were recorded for this clonotype. The chain uses TRBV14 and TRBJ2-1; the match to TRBD2 covers 7 bases. V was clipped by 1 base and J by 0 bases; unmatched bases: 6. CDR3 length: 17 amino acids. Per germline, CDR1 SGHDN and CDR2 FVKESK. The CDR3 sequence: CASSQVVGRSSYNEQFF. In DNA form, the CDR3 reads TGTGCCAGCAGCCAAGTCGTCGGGAGGAGCTCCTACAATGAGCAGTTCTTC.

This clonotype was picked up a small number of times. The chain recombines TRBV28 with TRBJ2-3, with a possible D match to TRBD1 (6 bases). Germline V gene lookup returns CDR1 MDHEN and CDR2 SYDVKM. The CDR3 contains 14 residues. The V and J ends lost 6 bases and 2 bases respectively, with 12 bases between them. As DNA, the CDR3 is TGTGCCAGCAGCCATGGACAGATCACAGATACGCAGTATTTT. Translation gives CASSHGQITDTQYF.